This T cell receptor beta chain comes out of a study of blood T cell repertoires in COVID-19. The protocol was immunoSEQ multiplex PCR, while the TCRdb copy is restricted to in-frame clones and leaves out a portion. This sample yields some 490,000 clones, of which over 75% are seen a single time; more than 3% belongs to the top ten. The CDR3 is 16 residues long. The germline CDR1 and CDR2 sequences are SNHLY and FYNNEI. The V gene lost 7 bases and the J gene lost 0 bases, with 18 bases spanning the gap. The clonotype comes from a human donor in a cohort sampled during active COVID-19. V is TRBV2 and J is TRBJ1-2, with a possible D match to TRBD1 (6 bases). Sequenced material: peripheral blood. The CDR3, as DNA: TGTGCCAGCACCCTCAGACAGGAATTCTCTAACTATGGCTACACCTTC. This sequence encodes CASTLRQEFSNYGYTF. Based on the CDR3 plus reference TRBV2 and TRBJ1-2, the full variable domain is EPEVTQTPSHQVTQMGQEVILRCVPISNHLYFYWYRQILGQKVEFLVSFYNNEISEKSEIFDDQFSVERPDGSNFTLKIRSTKLEDSAMYFCASTLRQEFSNYGYTFGSGTRLTVV.